The T cell receptor (beta chain) under discussion was sequenced for a study of cytomegalovirus exposure and HLA in healthy donors. While the first cohort had over 650 subjects, the donors belonged to the separate validation cohort of over a hundred subjects. TCRdb's copy holds only in-frame clones and misses some; the assay was immunoSEQ multiplex PCR. This table has 60,000 to 70,000 clones, about 89% appearing once. This CDR3 comprises 17 residues. Per germline, CDR1 SGHTA and CDR2 FQGNSA. Trimming left V 4 bases short and J 5 bases short, with 22 bases between. General observations from the study: The study designated 150 or so TCR beta chains cytomegalovirus-associated.

In regard to this clone: Its matching antigen is unknown.

Sequencing used PBMCs. The sequence came from a woman between 18 and 29 years old in good health and CMV-seronegative. The rearrangement joins TRBV7-2 to TRBJ2-3; tentative D call: TRBD2 (6 bases). CDR3 nucleotides: TGTGCCAGCAGCTCTGGGCCCTTCGCGGGATACCAAGATACGCAGTATTTT. Translation: CASSSGPFAGYQDTQYF.